The 6 T cell receptor beta chains below come from one sample, sequenced in a study of OX40 agonist ivuxolimab in advanced cancers. Clones were sequenced by immunoSEQ multiplex PCR, and TCRdb holds only the in-frame ones, with some missing. The sample holds 20,000 to 25,000 clones, roughly nine tenths seen once. The sequencing here drew on CD4+ or CD8+ T cells sorted from blood, taken in a trial of the OX40 agonist ivuxolimab. Every receptor here comes from an adult with an advanced solid tumor such as melanoma, head and neck, liver or kidney cancer.

The chain links TRBV9 to TRBJ2-1, with 8 nucleotides matching TRBD2. Germline CDR1 and CDR2: SGDLS and YYNGEE. This CDR3 has 18 amino acids. The V segment lost 3 bases and the J segment 2 bases; nucleotides outside the gene matches: 13. CDR3 region: CASSAEGGPAGAYNEQFF. DNA of the CDR3: TGTGCCAGCAGCGCTGAGGGAGGTCCAGCGGGGGCCTACAATGAGCAGTTCTTC. Filled out from reference TRBV9 and TRBJ2-1, the complete variable domain reads DSGVTQTPKHLITATGQRVTLRCSPRSGDLSVYWYQQSLDQGLQFLIQYYNGEERAKGNILERFSAQQFPDLHSELNLSSLELGDSALYFCASSAEGGPAGAYNEQFFGPGTRLTVL.

The chain has TRBV4-1 and TRBJ1-2, with D maybe TRBD1 (6 bases). V lost 0 bases and J 4 bases, leaving 12 bases between the germline ends. Germline V gene lookup returns CDR1 MGHRA and CDR2 YSYEKL. This CDR3 is 15 amino acids long. The CDR3 bases are TGCGCCAGCAGCCAAGAGACGGACAGCTCCTATGGCTACACCTTC. It translates to CASSQETDSSYGYTF.

This chain links TRBV2 with TRBJ1-4, with 8 positions matching TRBD1. Germline values: CDR1 SNHLY, CDR2 FYNNEI. The CDR3 extends over 15 amino acids. After removal of 3 bases from V and 2 bases from J, the junction contained 2 bases not matched to a gene. CDR3 DNA sequence: TGTGCCAGCAGTGACAGGACAGGGACTAATGAAAAACTGTTTTTT. Translating it yields CASSDRTGTNEKLFF.

CDR3 sequence reads: CAISSTGVNEKLFF. CDR3 coding DNA: TGTGCCATCAGTTCCACAGGGGTTAATGAAAAACTGTTTTTT. The chain uses TRBV10-3 and TRBJ1-4, with 7 bases fitting TRBD1. The CDR3 consists of 14 residues. V shed 5 bases, J shed 4 bases, and the junction held 4 bases outside the gene matches. Germline V lookup: CDR1 ENHRY, CDR2 SYGVKD.

The rearrangement joins TRBV20-1 to TRBJ1-2; D may be TRBD1 (6 bases). V was pared by 8 bases and J by 7 bases, with 14 bases between. This CDR3 spans 11 amino acids. Per the germline V gene, CDR1 is DFQATT and CDR2 is SNEGSKA (reference sequence). CDR3 DNA sequence: TGCAGTCCACAGGGCTGGATTGGCTACACCTTC. Protein: CSPQGWIGYTF.

The rearrangement joins TRBV27 to TRBJ1-3, with D uncertain. The CDR3 is 14 amino acids. Per germline, CDR1 MNHEY and CDR2 SMNVEV (reference sequence). The germline V and J ends were trimmed by 5 bases and 0 bases, with 8 bases remaining between them. For the CDR3, the DNA is TGTGCCAGCAGTCCCACCCCCTCTGGAAACACCATATATTTT. Its protein is CASSPTPSGNTIYF.